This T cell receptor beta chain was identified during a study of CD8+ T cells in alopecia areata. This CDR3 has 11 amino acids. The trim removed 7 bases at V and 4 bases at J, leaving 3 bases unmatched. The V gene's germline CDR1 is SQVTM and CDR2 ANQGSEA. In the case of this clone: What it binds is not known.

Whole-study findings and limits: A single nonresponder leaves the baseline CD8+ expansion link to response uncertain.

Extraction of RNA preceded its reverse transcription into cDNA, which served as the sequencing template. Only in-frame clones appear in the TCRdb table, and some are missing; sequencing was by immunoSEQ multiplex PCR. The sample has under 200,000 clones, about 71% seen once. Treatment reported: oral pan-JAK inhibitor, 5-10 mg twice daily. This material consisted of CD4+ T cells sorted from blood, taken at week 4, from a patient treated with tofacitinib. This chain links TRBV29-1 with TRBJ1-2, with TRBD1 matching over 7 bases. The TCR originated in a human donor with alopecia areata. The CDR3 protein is CSDRGSYGYTF. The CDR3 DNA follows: TGCAGCGACAGGGGAAGCTATGGCTACACCTTC.